Sequencing of this T cell receptor (beta chain) was carried out in a study of T cells in Graves' hyperthyroidism and ophthalmopathy. RNA transcripts yielded amplified TCR beta CDR3 regions. First-round RT-PCR with HTBI primers amplified the TCR CDR3 region. TCRdb ran MiXCR on the multiplex PCR reads and lists one entry per CDR3 protein. The table includes more than 500,000 distinct CDR3 sequences, 15% to 20% detected once. The germline gives CDR1 SGHAT, CDR2 FQNNGV. The CDR3 sequence is 13 residues long. The V end was cut by 4 bases, the J end by 0 bases, with 6 bases between. This clonotype was detected many times.

The receptor's source is a woman aged 25 to 45 with Graves' hyperthyroidism. Material for sequencing was blood. The rearrangement uses TRBV11-2 and TRBJ2-5; D ambiguous. The CDR3 nucleotides read TGTGCCAGCAGCTCTACAGACCAAGAGACCCAGTACTTC. It translates to CASSSTDQETQYF.